This is a list of T cell receptor beta chains from one sample in a study of identical twins. Via MiXCR, TCRdb re-called the 5' RACE reads, giving one row per CDR3 protein. The table records some 730,000 distinct CDR3 sequences, roughly 18% of them present only once. In addition, the sample was reused for a study of T cells expressing NK-cell markers.

Sequencing was performed on PBMCs. These receptors all stem from a woman aged 18-29 years in good health. CDR3s include the opening cysteine and the closing phenylalanine or tryptophan.

>TRBJ2-3|TRBV7-9
CASSPQYTQYF
>TRBJ2-1|TRBV29-1
CSVDQVAGQGNDEQFF
>TRBJ1-4|TRBV5-6
CASSLLPGQANEKLFF
>TRBJ1-1|TRBV2
CASRSYTGGTPEAFF
>TRBJ2-5|TRBV9
CASSVGVETQYF
>TRBJ2-1|TRBV12-3/TRBV12-4
CASSFIMDLDSSVSSSEQFF
>TRBJ2-1|TRBV6-2/TRBV6-3
CASRPLAWYYNEQFF
>TRBJ1-5|TRBV3-1
CASSGGRHQHF
>TRBJ2-7|TRBV5-6
CASSIRSEQYF
>TRBJ2-1|TRBV5-1
CASSLYRDRYNEQFF
>TRBJ2-2|TRBV27
CASSTSGGYTGELFF
>TRBJ2-7|TRBV5-5
CASSFLLGTFYEQYF
>TRBJ2-3|TRBV7-3
CASSFSLQATDTQYF
>TRBJ2-3|TRBV7-2
CASSPNSRITQYF
>TRBJ2-1|TRBV7-3
CASSPDPVGEQFF
>TRBJ2-1|TRBV12-3/TRBV12-4
CASSSVPRSRWEQFF
>TRBJ1-6|TRBV4-2
CASSQEGFNNSPLHF
>TRBJ1-5|TRBV5-6
CASSLLGRINQPQHF
>TRBJ2-1|TRBV6-4
CASQLLAGGPDEQFF
>TRBJ2-1|TRBV15
CATSRLDNEQFF
>TRBJ2-7|TRBV5-1
CASSGPAVGQYF
>TRBJ2-1|TRBV5-1
CASISIPGAYNEQFF
>TRBJ2-1|TRBV3-1
CASSQWGRNYNEQFF
>TRBJ1-1|TRBV5-1
CASSSTGAVEAFF
>TRBJ2-7|TRBV19
CASSRGAERTTYEQYF
>TRBJ1-2|TRBV29-1
CSVVPGPGSYTF
>TRBJ1-2|TRBV20-1
CRGGGTNYGYTF
>TRBJ2-2|TRBV12-3/TRBV12-4
CASSQVGPGELFF
>TRBJ1-3|TRBV20-1
CSAQGTGGNTIYF
>TRBJ1-2|TRBV10-3
CAISDRTARKDLIGYTF
>TRBJ2-1|TRBV12-3/TRBV12-4
CASSSLAGGIPSYNEQFF
>TRBJ2-7|TRBV6-1
CASRQTGTAYEQYF
>TRBJ1-1|TRBV4-2
CASSPAAYTEAFF
>TRBJ1-1|TRBV7-3
CASSFIIGEAFF
>TRBJ2-5|TRBV15
CATSSGRAGKETQYF
>TRBJ1-5|TRBV20-1
CSAAEQGRPSPQHF
>TRBJ2-7|TRBV6-2/TRBV6-3
CASRPPGLGEQYF
>TRBJ1-2|TRBV7-3
CASSHGQGLFGYTF
>TRBJ2-6|TRBV6-2/TRBV6-3
CASSRAPSGANVLTF
>TRBJ1-1|TRBV20-1
CSARDFREGNTEAFF
>TRBJ2-7|TRBV5-1
CASSFTGSYEQYF
>TRBJ2-3|TRBV5-1
CASSIVAGRMEDTQYF
>TRBJ2-1|TRBV15
CATSRVYNEQFF
>TRBJ2-2|TRBV19
CASSIWVNTGELFF
>TRBJ2-7|TRBV7-9
CASSLARDSHEQYF
>TRBJ2-3|TRBV5-1
CASSLFLAGTSSSTDTQYF
>TRBJ2-6|TRBV20-1
CSAERKRAGANVLTF
>TRBJ1-2|TRBV20-1
CSASIQGMGYTF
>TRBJ2-3|TRBV4-2
CASSPSQGGGDTDTQYF
>TRBJ2-3|TRBV6-5
CASSYLGAPDTQYF
>TRBJ2-7|TRBV15
CATSRVGNEQYF
>TRBJ1-4|TRBV20-1
CSARDSGGDEKLFF
>TRBJ2-3|TRBV6-5
CASSYSTGLRDTQYF
>TRBJ2-3|TRBV25-1
CASISAYGGDTQYF
>TRBJ2-3|TRBV10-2
CASRKGSHTDTQYF
>TRBJ2-1|TRBV10-3
CAISETIQTGDDEQFF
>TRBJ1-1|TRBV12-3/TRBV12-4
CASVVRGAYTEAFF
>TRBJ1-2|TRBV12-3/TRBV12-4
CASSLGTGFSGYTF
>TRBJ2-3|TRBV18
CASALSGGGVLITDTQYF
>TRBJ2-3|TRBV12-3/TRBV12-4
CASSSTGGPDTQYF